Following are 13 T cell receptor beta chains from one sample sequenced in a study of CD8 T cells in Susac syndrome. An input of roughly 0.5 to 1 ug of RNA was subjected to reverse transcription using random hexamers. One entry per CDR3 protein, called by TCRdb with MiXCR from the immunoSEQ multiplex PCR reads. The sample has roughly 160,000 distinct CDR3 sequences; around 94% are singletons. What was sequenced was CD4+ T cells from PBMCs. The source of these receptors is a human donor in good health.

The V and J genes are TRBV29-1 and TRBJ2-7; D is uncertain. The CDR3 spans 13 residues. The germline V and J ends were trimmed by 0 bases and 8 bases, with 14 bases remaining between them. CDR1 is SQVTM and CDR2 is ANQGSEA in the germline V gene. The CDR3 loop reads CSVEDLGVGKQYF. CDR3 nucleotide sequence: TGCAGCGTTGAAGATTTGGGCGTGGGGAAGCAGTACTTC.

The chain uses TRBV20-1 and TRBJ2-5; 9 bases line up with TRBD1. The ends lost 5 bases at V and 5 bases at J; junction bases unmatched: 6. This CDR3 contains 13 residues. Germline-derived CDR1 and CDR2 are DFQATT and SNEGSKA (reference sequence). CDR3 residues: CSAPTGGRETQYF. CDR3 nucleotides: TGCAGTGCTCCTACAGGGGGCCGGGAGACCCAGTACTTC.

The chain has TRBV6-2 or TRBV6-3 and TRBJ1-6; D unresolved. The ends were cut back, 8 bases at V and 10 bases at J, with 15 bases in the middle. There are 13 residues in the CDR3. Germline lookup yields CDR1 MNHEY and CDR2 SVGEGT. The CDR3, as DNA: TGTGCCAGCCACTTTGGGCCCAGCTCACCCCTCCACTTT. Residues: CASHFGPSSPLHF.

The gene calls are TRBV5-4 and TRBJ2-7, with unresolved D. CDR1 and CDR2 (germline): SGHNT, YYREEE (reference sequence). V lost 2 bases, J lost 6 bases, and 15 bases lay in between. The CDR3 length is 14 residues. The CDR3 DNA sequence: TGTGCCAGCAGCTTACCCAGGAAAGGGTCCGAGCAGTACTTC. Residues: CASSLPRKGSEQYF. The full variable domain, in which reference TRBV5-4 and TRBJ2-7 provide the parts outside the CDR3, is ETGVTQSPTHLIKTRGQQVTLRCSSQSGHNTVSWYQQALGQGPQFIFQYYREEENGRGNFPPRFSGLQFPNYSSELNVNALELDDSALYLCASSLPRKGSEQYFGPGTRLTVT.

The genes are TRBV6-5 and TRBJ2-7, with TRBD2 identical over 8 bases. CDR1 is MNHEY, CDR2 SVGAGI, per germline. The CDR3 covers 16 residues. The V gene end was trimmed by 6 bases and the J gene end by 0 bases; junction bases not matched to a gene: 10. The CDR3: CASRLERGRSSYEQYF. Here the CDR3 DNA reads TGTGCCAGCAGACTCGAGCGGGGGCGAAGCTCCTACGAGCAGTACTTC.

V and J are TRBV20-1 and TRBJ1-5; D may be TRBD1 (6 bases). The CDR3 has 14 amino acids. CDR1 is DFQATT and CDR2 is SNEGSKA in the germline V gene (reference sequence). Trimming shortened V by 3 bases and J by 6 bases, and 15 bases separated the two germline ends. CDR3 sequence reads: CSASITGLSQPQHF. The CDR3 bases are TGCAGTGCTAGTATCACAGGGTTATCTCAGCCCCAGCATTTT.

The CDR3 loop is CSVRLSPGYTF. CDR3 nucleotide sequence: TGCAGCGTCCGACTTAGTCCCGGCTACACCTTC. The rearrangement uses TRBV29-1 and TRBJ1-2; no clear D gene. From germline, CDR1 is SQVTM and CDR2 ANQGSEA. V was clipped by 6 bases and J by 8 bases, with 13 bases between them. The CDR3 runs to 11 residues.

On this clonotype: Compared with germline, one end of the junction differs, possibly owing to a read error. The J gene is TRBJ2-6, the V gene TRBV13; D remains unclear. CDR1 and CDR2 (germline): PRHDT, FYEKMQ (reference sequence). This CDR3 spans 13 amino acids. CDR3 DNA: TGTGCCAGCACCTTAACAGGGGCCAACGTCCTGACTTTC. Amino acids: CASTLTGANVLTF.

V usage is TRBV30 and J usage is TRBJ2-2; the match to TRBD2 covers 7 bases. CDR1 GTSNPN and CDR2 SVGIG come from the germline V gene (reference sequence). The CDR3 has 15 amino acids. For the CDR3, the DNA is TGTGCTGGCGGCGGGGGAGAAAGTCTAACCGGGGAGCTGTTTTTT. Protein sequence: CAGGGGESLTGELFF.

The chain joins TRBV29-1 to TRBJ1-1, with D hard to call. V was clipped by 3 bases and J by 4 bases, with 12 bases between them. This CDR3 has 13 residues. Germline values: CDR1 SQVTM, CDR2 ANQGSEA. The CDR3 nucleotides read TGCAGCGTTGAGCGGAGGGAGGCCACTGAAGCTTTCTTT. This encodes CSVERREATEAFF. The entire variable domain, with the rest obtained from reference TRBV29-1 and TRBJ1-1, is as follows: SAVISQKPSRDICQRGTSLTIQCQVDSQVTMMFWYRQQPGQSLTLIATANQGSEATYESGFVIDKFPISRPNLTFSTLTVSNMSPEDSSIYLCSVERREATEAFFGQGTRLTVV.

This clonotype came up once. The chain employs TRBV6-5 and TRBJ2-7; 7 positions agree with TRBD2. V shed 4 bases, J shed 3 bases, and the junction held 3 bases outside the gene matches. The length of the CDR3 is 13 residues. Germline-derived CDR1 and CDR2 are MNHEY and SVGAGI. The CDR3 here is CASSSWTSYEQYF. The CDR3, as DNA: TGTGCCAGCAGTTCATGGACTAGCTACGAGCAGTACTTC.

The rearrangement links TRBV5-4 to TRBJ2-7, with D possibly being TRBD1 (5 bases). Germline CDR1 reads SGHNT; CDR2 reads YYREEE (reference sequence). V dropped 4 bases and J dropped 1 base, with 12 bases sitting between them. The CDR3 has 14 residues. This CDR3 is CASSPDSQSYEQYF. Here the CDR3 DNA reads TGTGCCAGCAGCCCCGACAGTCAGTCCTACGAGCAGTACTTC.

V is TRBV24-1 and J is TRBJ2-5; no firm D call. The CDR3 loop spans 12 amino acids. The germline gives CDR1 KGHDR, CDR2 SFDVKD. V lost 3 bases and J 8 bases, leaving 9 bases between the germline ends. The CDR3: CATSDAGPTQYF. In DNA, the CDR3 is TGTGCCACCAGTGATGCCGGGCCAACCCAGTACTTC.